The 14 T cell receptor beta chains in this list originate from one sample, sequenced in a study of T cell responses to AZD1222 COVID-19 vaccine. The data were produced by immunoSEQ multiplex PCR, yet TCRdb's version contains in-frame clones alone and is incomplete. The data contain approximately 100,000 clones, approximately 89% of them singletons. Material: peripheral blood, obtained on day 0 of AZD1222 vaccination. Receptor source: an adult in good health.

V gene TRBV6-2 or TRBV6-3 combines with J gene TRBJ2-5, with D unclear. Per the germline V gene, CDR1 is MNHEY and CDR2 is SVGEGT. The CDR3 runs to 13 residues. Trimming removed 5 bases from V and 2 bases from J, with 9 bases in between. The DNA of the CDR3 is TGTGCCAGCAGTCCGTACGGGCAAGAGACCCAGTACTTC. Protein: CASSPYGQETQYF.

Written as DNA, the CDR3 is TGTGCCAGCAGTACGACAGCAGATACGCAGTATTTT. Amino acids: CASSTTADTQYF. The V and J genes are TRBV27 and TRBJ2-3; weak D call: TRBD1 (5 bases). This CDR3 has 12 amino acids. CDR1 is MNHEY and CDR2 is SMNVEV in the germline V gene (reference sequence). V lost 5 bases and J 4 bases, leaving 7 bases between the germline ends.

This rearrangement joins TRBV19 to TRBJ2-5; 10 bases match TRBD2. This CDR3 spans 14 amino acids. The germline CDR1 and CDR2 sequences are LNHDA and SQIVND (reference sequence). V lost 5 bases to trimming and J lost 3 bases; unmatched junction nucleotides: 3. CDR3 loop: CASSHLAGEETQYF. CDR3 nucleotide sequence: TGTGCCAGTAGTCATCTAGCGGGAGAAGAGACCCAGTACTTC. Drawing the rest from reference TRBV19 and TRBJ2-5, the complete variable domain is DGGITQSPKYLFRKEGQNVTLSCEQNLNHDAMYWYRQDPGQGLRLIYYSQIVNDFQKGDIAEGYSVSREKKESFPLTVTSAQKNPTAFYLCASSHLAGEETQYFGPGTRLLVL.

CDR3 loop: CASSGGFSYEQYF. CDR3 nucleotides: TGTGCCAGCAGCGGGGGGTTCTCCTACGAGCAGTACTTC. The V and J genes are TRBV9 and TRBJ2-7; TRBD1 or TRBD2 may be the D gene (5 bases each). Germline V CDR1 and CDR2: SGDLS, YYNGEE. This CDR3 is 13 amino acids long. V lost 3 bases, J lost 0 bases, and 7 bases lay in between.

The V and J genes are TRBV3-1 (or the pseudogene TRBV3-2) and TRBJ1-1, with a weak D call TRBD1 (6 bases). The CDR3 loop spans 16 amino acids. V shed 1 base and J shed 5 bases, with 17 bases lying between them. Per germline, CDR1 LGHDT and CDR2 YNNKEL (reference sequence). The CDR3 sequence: CASSQAGARRETEAFF. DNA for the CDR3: TGTGCCAGCAGCCAAGCGGGGGCGCGGAGAGAGACTGAAGCTTTCTTT.

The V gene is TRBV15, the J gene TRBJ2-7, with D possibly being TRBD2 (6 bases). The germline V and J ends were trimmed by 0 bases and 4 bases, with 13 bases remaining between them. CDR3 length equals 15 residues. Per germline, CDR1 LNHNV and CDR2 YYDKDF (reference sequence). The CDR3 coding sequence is TGTGCCACCAGCAGAGAGGGGGGTAATGAGTACGAGCAGTACTTC. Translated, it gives CATSREGGNEYEQYF.

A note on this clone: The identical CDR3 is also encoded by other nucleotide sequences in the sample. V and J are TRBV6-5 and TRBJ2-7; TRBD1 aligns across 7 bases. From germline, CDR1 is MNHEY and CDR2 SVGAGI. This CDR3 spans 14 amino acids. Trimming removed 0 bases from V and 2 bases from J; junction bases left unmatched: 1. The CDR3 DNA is TGTGCCAGCAGTTACTCAGGGGGCACCTACGAGCAGTACTTC. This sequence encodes CASSYSGGTYEQYF.

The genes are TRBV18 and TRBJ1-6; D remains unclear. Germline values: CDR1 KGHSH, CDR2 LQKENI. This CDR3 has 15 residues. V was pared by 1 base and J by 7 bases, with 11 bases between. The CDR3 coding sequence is TGTGCCAGCTCACCACGGGAGGATAGGAATTCACCCCTCCACTTT. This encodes CASSPREDRNSPLHF.

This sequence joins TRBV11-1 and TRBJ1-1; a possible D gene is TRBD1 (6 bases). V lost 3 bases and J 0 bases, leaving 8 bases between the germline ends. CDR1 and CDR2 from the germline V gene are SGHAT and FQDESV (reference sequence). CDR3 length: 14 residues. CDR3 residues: CASSFTGMNTEAFF. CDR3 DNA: TGTGCCAGCAGCTTTACAGGGATGAACACTGAAGCTTTCTTT.

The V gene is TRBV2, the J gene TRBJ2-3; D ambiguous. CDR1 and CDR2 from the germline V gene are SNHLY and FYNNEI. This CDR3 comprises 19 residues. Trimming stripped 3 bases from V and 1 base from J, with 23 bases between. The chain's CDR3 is CASSDLGVGPSLRTDTQYF. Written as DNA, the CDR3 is TGTGCCAGCAGTGATCTTGGAGTAGGGCCCTCCTTACGCACAGATACGCAGTATTTT.

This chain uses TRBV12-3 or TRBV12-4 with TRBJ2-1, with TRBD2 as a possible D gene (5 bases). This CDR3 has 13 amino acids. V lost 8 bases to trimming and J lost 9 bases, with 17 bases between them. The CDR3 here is CASRRTTTVEQFF. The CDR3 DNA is TGTGCCAGCCGCCGGACGACTACGGTTGAGCAGTTCTTC.

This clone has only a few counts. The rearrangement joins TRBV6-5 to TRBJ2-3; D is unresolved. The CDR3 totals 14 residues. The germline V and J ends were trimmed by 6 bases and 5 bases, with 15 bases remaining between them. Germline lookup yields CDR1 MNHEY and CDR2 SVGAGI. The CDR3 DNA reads TGTGCCAGCAGGTTGGGTCCTTGGGGAGATACGCAGTATTTT. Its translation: CASRLGPWGDTQYF.

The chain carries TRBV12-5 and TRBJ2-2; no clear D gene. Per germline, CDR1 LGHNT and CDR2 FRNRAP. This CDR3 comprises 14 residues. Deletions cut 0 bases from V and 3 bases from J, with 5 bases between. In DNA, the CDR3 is TGTGCTAGTGGTTTGGTACTGGACACCGGGGAGCTGTTTTTT. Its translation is CASGLVLDTGELFF.

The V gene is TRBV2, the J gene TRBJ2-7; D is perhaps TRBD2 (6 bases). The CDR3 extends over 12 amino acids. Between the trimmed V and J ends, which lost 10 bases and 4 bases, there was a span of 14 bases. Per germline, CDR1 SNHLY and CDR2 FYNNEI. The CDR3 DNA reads TGTGCCAACAGACTGGCGGGGTACGAGCAGTACTTC. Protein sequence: CANRLAGYEQYF.